The rows below give T cell receptor beta chains drawn from one sample of a study of shared clonotypes between healthy human individuals. Profiled with immunoSEQ multiplex PCR; TCRdb holds only in-frame clones, not every one. The sample includes over 800,000 clones, 92% of them seen just once. Sequencing was performed on naive CD8+ T cells sorted from blood. The source of these receptors is a man aged 25-45 years in good health. The CDR3 runs from the conserved cysteine through the conserved F or W. The order of the fields is J gene, clone size, D gene, V gene, CDR3 DNA, CDR3 protein. D genes are given only for firm matches. Only some rows state a clone size, as once, few, many or a class for expanded clones.

>TRBJ1-1|.|.|TRBV28
TGTGCCAGCACCCCGCACGGAGGGCATCGGAACACTGAAGCTTTCTTT
CASTPHGGHRNTEAFF
>TRBJ1-2|.|.|TRBV4-1
TGCGCCAGCAGCCAAGATATAGAATCTGGGCCGTACTATGGCTACACCTTC
CASSQDIESGPYYGYTF
>TRBJ2-7|.|.|TRBV5-5
TGTGCCAGCAGCTTGGGGCACCACTACGAGCAGTACTTC
CASSLGHHYEQYF
>TRBJ2-7|.|TRBD1|TRBV5-6
TGTGCCAGCAGGACGACAGGGAGCTCCTACGAGCAGTACTTC
CASRTTGSSYEQYF
>TRBJ2-3|.|TRBD1|TRBV7-6
TGTGCCAGCAGCCACAGGGGTCGCGATACGCAGTATTTT
CASSHRGRDTQYF
>TRBJ1-5|.|.|TRBV7-8
TGTGCCAGCAGCTTAGGGACAATCAGCGGTCAGCCCCAGCATTTT
CASSLGTISGQPQHF
>TRBJ1-1|once|.|TRBV7-9
TGTGCCAGCAGCCCTCCTGGGCAGGCCTCGGGGGGGGACACTGAAGCTTTCTTT
CASSPPGQASGGDTEAFF
>TRBJ2-1|once|.|TRBV27
TGTGCCAGCAGTTTATCGACCTCAACCTCCTACAATGAGCAGTTCTTC
CASSLSTSTSYNEQFF
>TRBJ1-1|.|.|TRBV5-1
TGCGCCAGCAGCTTGGGGGCAGGTGATGAAGCTTTCTTT
CASSLGAGDEAFF
>TRBJ2-7|.|.|TRBV18
TGTGCCAGCTCAGATGCCTCCTACGAGCAGTACTTC
CASSDASYEQYF
>TRBJ2-1|once|.|TRBV25-1
TGTGCCAGCAGTGTAGTCGACTGGCGGAAAAGCTCCTACAATGAGCAGTTCTTC
CASSVVDWRKSSYNEQFF
>TRBJ2-5|.|.|TRBV7-9
TGTGCCAGCAGCTTAGTACGCAGTCAAGAGACCCAGTACTTC
CASSLVRSQETQYF
>TRBJ1-1|few|.|TRBV2
TGTGCCAGCAAGTCGCCCCTCGCTGAAGCTTTCTTT
CASKSPLAEAFF
>TRBJ2-3|.|.|TRBV9
TGTGCCAGCAGCGTTAGCGGAAGCACAGATACGCAGTATTTT
CASSVSGSTDTQYF
>TRBJ2-2|.|.|TRBV7-6
TGTGCCAGCAGCTTAGTAGGAGGGGACACCGGGGAGCTGTTTTTT
CASSLVGGDTGELFF
>TRBJ2-7|.|.|TRBV28
TGTGCCAGCAGTTTAGTTAGCGGAGGGGACTACGAGCAGTACTTC
CASSLVSGGDYEQYF
>TRBJ2-2|.|.|TRBV5-6
TGTGCCAGCAGGTTCCGGGACGTGAACACCGGGGAGCTGTTTTTT
CASRFRDVNTGELFF
>TRBJ1-1|.|.|TRBV2
TGTGCCAGTCGTCGCACTGAAGCTTTCTTT
CASRRTEAFF
>TRBJ2-5|.|.|TRBV9
TGTGCCAGCAGCCCCAGAGGTGTAGTCCAAGAGACCCAGTACTTC
CASSPRGVVQETQYF
>TRBJ2-3|.|TRBD2|TRBV28
TGTGCCAGCAGGGCTAGCGGGGAAGGCACAGATACGCAGTATTTT
CASRASGEGTDTQYF
>TRBJ1-1|once|TRBD1|TRBV15
TGTGCCACCAGCGCCCGGGACAGAGAAGCTTTCTTT
CATSARDREAFF
>TRBJ2-1|.|.|TRBV5-6
TGTGCCAACGATCGGGCTGAGCAGTTCTTC
CANDRAEQFF
>TRBJ2-7|.|TRBD1|TRBV30
TGTGCCTGGAGAGGACAGGGGTCCTACTACGAGCAGTACTTC
CAWRGQGSYYEQYF
>TRBJ2-7|.|TRBD1|TRBV4-3
TGCGCCAGCAGCCAAGATCGGGTAGACAGGGTCGCTCGCGAGCAGTACTTC
CASSQDRVDRVAREQYF
>TRBJ1-2|.|.|TRBV5-5
TGTGCCAGCAGCGACAGGTTTGGCTATGGCTACACCTTC
CASSDRFGYGYTF
>TRBJ2-7|.|.|TRBV11-2
TGTGCCAGCAGCTTGAAGTCTGGTCCTTACGAGCAGTACTTC
CASSLKSGPYEQYF
>TRBJ1-2|.|.|TRBV19
TGTGCCAGTACGCCGGCGGGGTTTAACTATGGCTACACCTTC
CASTPAGFNYGYTF
>TRBJ2-3|.|TRBD2|TRBV5-1
TGCGCCAGCAGCTCCACGACTAGCGGGAGCACAGATACGCAGTATTTT
CASSSTTSGSTDTQYF
>TRBJ2-7|.|.|TRBV4-2
TGTGCCAGCAGCCAAGAAGTCGAGAGCTCCTACGAGCAGTACTTC
CASSQEVESSYEQYF
>TRBJ1-5|.|TRBD1|TRBV5-5
TGTGCCAGCAGCTTGGCCAGGGGGATCAATCAGCCCCAGCATTTT
CASSLARGINQPQHF
>TRBJ2-3|.|.|TRBV5-6
TGTGCCAGCAGCCGACACGCGGGACAAAGCACAGATACGCAGTATTTT
CASSRHAGQSTDTQYF
>TRBJ1-3|once|.|TRBV4-1
TGCGCCAGCAGCCAAGTAGGAAATGGAAACACCATATATTTT
CASSQVGNGNTIYF
>TRBJ2-7|.|TRBD1|TRBV11-2
TGTGCCAGCAGCTCGATAGCGCGGGGACAGGGGATTACCTACGAGCAGTACTTC
CASSSIARGQGITYEQYF
>TRBJ2-3|.|.|TRBV19
TGTGCCAGTACTCCGGCCGTTCCTAGCACAGATACGCAGTATTTT
CASTPAVPSTDTQYF
>TRBJ2-1|.|TRBD2|TRBV27
TGTGCCAGCAGTTTATATAGGACTAGCGACAATGAGCAGTTCTTC
CASSLYRTSDNEQFF
>TRBJ2-1|.|.|TRBV7-2
TGTGCCAGCAGCTTAGAGGGCGTTCGGAATTGGTTCTTC
CASSLEGVRNWFF
>TRBJ2-1|.|.|TRBV18
TGTGCCAGCTCACCACCAGGCGGCTCCTACAATGAGCAGTTCTTC
CASSPPGGSYNEQFF
>TRBJ2-1|.|TRBD2|TRBV6-1
TGTGCCAGCAGTGAAGCGTTGACTAGCGGGTACAATGAGCAGTTCTTC
CASSEALTSGYNEQFF
>TRBJ2-7|.|TRBD2|TRBV7-9
TGTGCCAGCAGCTTAGGGACTAGCGGGAGCCCATCCTACGAGCAGTACTTC
CASSLGTSGSPSYEQYF
>TRBJ2-1|.|TRBD2|TRBV7-9
TGTGCCAGCAGCTTAGACCATAGCGGGAATGAGCAGTTCTTC
CASSLDHSGNEQFF
>TRBJ2-7|.|.|TRBV27
TGTGCCAGCAGCTCAGGACTATCCTCTTCCTACGAGCAGTACTTC
CASSSGLSSSYEQYF
>TRBJ2-7|.|.|TRBV5-5
TGTGCCAGCAGCTTATACGACTCCTACGAGCAGTACTTC
CASSLYDSYEQYF
>TRBJ2-1|once|TRBD2|TRBV27
TGTGCCAGCAGTTTGTATTACGGGGGGGGAACGAATGAGCAGTTCTTC
CASSLYYGGGTNEQFF
>TRBJ2-7|.|TRBD2|TRBV27
TGTGCCAGCAGTTCCCCCCGCTGGTCGGGAGGCCACGAGCAGTACTTC
CASSSPRWSGGHEQYF
>TRBJ2-7|.|.|TRBV9
TGTGCCAGCAGCGTAGCGGGCCAGGCGCTCTCCTACGAGCAGTACTTC
CASSVAGQALSYEQYF
>TRBJ2-3|.|TRBD2|TRBV7-9
TGTGCCGGGGAGGGGGATACGCAGTATTTT
CAGEGDTQYF
>TRBJ2-7|once|.|TRBV28
TGTGCCAGCAGTTTAAGGGTGGGGTACGAGCAGTACTTC
CASSLRVGYEQYF
>TRBJ2-7|few|.|TRBV7-9
TGTGCCAGCAGCTTAGTTCAGGGGGGCTCCTACGAGCAGTACTTC
CASSLVQGGSYEQYF
>TRBJ2-1|.|TRBD2|TRBV11-2
TGTGCCAGCAGCCCGAACGGGCTAGCGGGAGGGTATGAGCAGTTCTTC
CASSPNGLAGGYEQFF
>TRBJ2-7|.|.|TRBV9
TGTGCCAGCAGCGTAGGACCCGGGCTACCATCAGACGAGCAGTACTTC
CASSVGPGLPSDEQYF
>TRBJ2-3|few|.|TRBV27
TGTGCCAGCAGTTTCGTGCGGGGTAGCACAGATACGCAGTATTTT
CASSFVRGSTDTQYF
>TRBJ2-5|.|.|TRBV7-9
TGTGCCAGCAGCTTAGGGGAGGAGGTGTGGGTCCAAGAGACCCAGTACTTC
CASSLGEEVWVQETQYF
>TRBJ2-2|.|.|TRBV6-5
TGTGCCACCGAGGCTGTGGGGGGAATCACCGGGGAGCTGTTTTTT
CATEAVGGITGELFF
>TRBJ2-7|.|.|TRBV7-6
TGTGCCAGCAGCTTATTTTCGGAAGTTACGCAGCAGTACTTC
CASSLFSEVTQQYF
>TRBJ2-7|.|TRBD1|TRBV9
TGTGCCAGCAGCGTAGTTCCGGACAGGGCGTACGAGCAGTACTTC
CASSVVPDRAYEQYF
>TRBJ2-1|.|.|TRBV9
TGTGCCAGCAGCGTAGATGGCTCCTACAATGAGCAGTTCTTC
CASSVDGSYNEQFF